The text below deals with one T cell receptor (beta chain). The V gene's germline CDR1 is MRHNA and CDR2 SNTAGT. Trimming shortened V by 0 bases and J by 10 bases, and 7 bases separated the two germline ends. The CDR3 length is 13 residues. In the authors' methods: Nucleated cell number was recorded as an estimate derived from reference gene primer amplification. Clones were read by immunoSEQ multiplex PCR, and TCRdb kept only the in-frame ones, dropping some. The V and J calls and clone size come from that table; D and trimming were worked out from the DNA. The sample lists hundreds of thousands of clones, approximately 88% occurring once. The sample belongs to a study of blood T cell repertoires in COVID-19. The overall study: The samples span acute and convalescent COVID-19 from the United States, Italy and Spain. T cells, B-cell-depleted T cells, or PBMCs provided the cDNA or gDNA that served as material.

V gene TRBV6-4 combines with J gene TRBJ1-6, with D unresolved. The TCR comes from a woman aged 25 to 39 who had recovered from COVID-19. The specimen was peripheral blood. CDR3 region: CASSDSIGSPLHF. The CDR3 DNA sequence: TGTGCCAGCAGTGACTCGATCGGGTCACCCCTCCACTTT.